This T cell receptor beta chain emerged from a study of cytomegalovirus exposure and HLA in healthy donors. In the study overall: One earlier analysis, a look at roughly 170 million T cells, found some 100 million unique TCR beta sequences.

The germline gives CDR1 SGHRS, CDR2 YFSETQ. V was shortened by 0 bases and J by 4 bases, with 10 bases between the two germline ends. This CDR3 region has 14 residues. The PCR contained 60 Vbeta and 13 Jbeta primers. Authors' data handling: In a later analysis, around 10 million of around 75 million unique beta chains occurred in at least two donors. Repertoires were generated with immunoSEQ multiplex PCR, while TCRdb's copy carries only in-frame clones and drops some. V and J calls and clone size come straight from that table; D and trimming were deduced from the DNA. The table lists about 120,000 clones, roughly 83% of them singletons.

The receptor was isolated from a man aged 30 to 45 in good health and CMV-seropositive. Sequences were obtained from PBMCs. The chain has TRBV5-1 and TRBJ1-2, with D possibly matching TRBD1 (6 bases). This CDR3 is CASSLDTGLYGYTF. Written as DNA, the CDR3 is TGCGCCAGCAGCTTGGATACAGGGCTCTATGGCTACACCTTC.